The text below deals with one TCR beta chain. What it recognizes is unknown. The V gene lost 4 bases and the J gene lost 9 bases, with 12 bases spanning the gap. Germline loops: CDR1 SNHLY, CDR2 FYNNEI. CDR3 length: 12 residues. The sample comes from a study of cytomegalovirus exposure and HLA in healthy donors. Study-wide context: The same platform used for the roughly 610 first-cohort repertoires was also used for the 95 to 150 validation repertoires, as a later analysis reported. Study observations and caveats: It was around 160 TCR beta chains that were listed as cytomegalovirus-associated.

A roughly 120-subject validation cohort, separate from the approximately 610-subject first cohort, supplied the donors. Generated by immunoSEQ multiplex PCR, the TCRdb table keeps only in-frame clones and is missing some. The sample has about 250,000 clones, more than 75% seen once. The sample consisted of PBMCs. The chain joins TRBV2 to TRBJ1-1, with no clear D. This TCR came from a man between 18 and 29 years old in good health and CMV-seropositive. This CDR3 reads CASSVFPPKAFF. CDR3 nucleotide sequence: TGTGCCAGCAGTGTTTTTCCGCCGAAAGCTTTCTTT.